The next 31 T cell receptor beta chains were all read from a single sample in a study of T cells in Graves' hyperthyroidism and ophthalmopathy. RNA transcripts yielded amplified TCR beta CDR3 regions. A first-round RT-PCR of the TCR CDR3 used the HTBI primer set. MiXCR, applied by TCRdb to the multiplex PCR reads, yields one record per CDR3 protein. The sample yields 350,000 to 450,000 distinct CDR3 sequences, 14% seen once. Sample: blood. These receptors were collected from a woman aged 55-69 years with Graves' hyperthyroidism.

The table lists this clonotype with many counts. In DNA, the CDR3 is TGTGCCAGCAGCCCGCGGGGGGGACTATCCTACGAGCAGTACTTC. Protein: CASSPRGGLSYEQYF. This chain links TRBV7-2 with TRBJ2-7; 9 nucleotides match TRBD2. Germline V gene data show CDR1 as SGHTA and CDR2 as FQGNSA. The CDR3 extends over 15 amino acids. Trimming at V came to 5 bases and at J to 1 base, leaving 6 bases not matched to a gene. Supplemented by reference TRBV7-2 and TRBJ2-7, the full variable domain reads GAGVSQSPSNKVTEKGKDVELRCDPISGHTALYWYRQSLGQGLEFLIYFQGNSAPDKSGLPSDRFSAERTGGSVSTLTIQRTQQEDSAVYLCASSPRGGLSYEQYFGPGTRLTVT.

This clonotype was counted a few times. A junction boundary mismatches the germline segment, possibly from a read error. The chain has TRBV5-8 and TRBJ1-1, with D perhaps matching TRBD1 (6 bases). This CDR3 comprises 14 residues. Germline values: CDR1 SGHTS, CDR2 YDEGEE. The CDR3 DNA sequence: TGTGCCAGCAACTTGGGCGGACAGTTCACTGAAGCTTTCTTT. Translating it yields CASNLGGQFTEAFF. The variable domain in full, completed from reference TRBV5-8 and TRBJ1-1, reads EAGVTQSPTHLIKTRGQQATLRCSPISGHTSVYWYQQALGLGLQFLLWYDEGEERNRGNFPPRFSGRQFPNYSSELNVNALELEDSALYLCASNLGGQFTEAFFGQGTRLTVV.

This clonotype was observed a handful of times. The genes are TRBV7-9 and TRBJ1-5; D is undetermined. The V gene's germline CDR1 is SEHNR and CDR2 FQNEAQ (reference sequence). CDR3 length: 13 residues. V was cut by 1 base and J by 9 bases, with 10 bases left in between. The CDR3 sequence is CASSLGQAAPQHF. CDR3 coding DNA: TGTGCCAGCAGCTTAGGCCAGGCCGCGCCCCAGCATTTT. The variable domain in full, with the rest retrieved from reference TRBV7-9 and TRBJ1-5, is DTGVSQNPRHKITKRGQNVTFRCDPISEHNRLYWYRQTLGQGPEFLTYFQNEAQLEKSRLLSDRFSAERPKGSFSTLEIQRTEQGDSAMYLCASSLGQAAPQHFGDGTRLSIL.

This chain connects TRBV7-9 to TRBJ2-7, with D possibly matching TRBD2 (5 bases). This CDR3 contains 15 residues. Germline values: CDR1 SEHNR, CDR2 FQNEAQ (reference sequence). Trimming took 5 bases from V and 2 from J, leaving 16 bases between them. The CDR3 sequence is CASSPPGRVTYEQYF. In DNA, the CDR3 is TGTGCCAGCAGCCCCCCTGGGCGGGTGACCTACGAGCAGTACTTC.

In its sample, this clonotype was seen many times. V usage is TRBV6-5 and J usage is TRBJ2-7; D possibly uses TRBD1 or TRBD2 (6 bases each). V lost 0 bases and J lost 0, with 9 bases in between. The CDR3 is made up of 15 amino acids. Germline loops: CDR1 MNHEY, CDR2 SVGAGI. The CDR3 loop is CASSYSGGFSYEQYF. CDR3 in DNA: TGTGCCAGCAGTTACTCGGGGGGCTTCTCCTACGAGCAGTACTTC.

This clonotype occurred many times. The chain carries TRBV16 and TRBJ1-2; D uncertain. The CDR3 sequence is 14 residues long. The germline V gene encodes CDR1 KGHSY and CDR2 FQNENV. Trimming cost V 0 bases and J 4 bases, with 9 bases left between them. The CDR3 is CASSQSLGSYGYTF. CDR3 nucleotide sequence: TGTGCCAGCAGCCAATCATTAGGGTCCTATGGCTACACCTTC.

This clonotype showed up many times. This CDR3 is CASSWTSGSGYEQFF. The CDR3 DNA sequence: TGTGCCAGCAGCTGGACTAGCGGGAGCGGCTATGAGCAGTTCTTC. The gene calls are TRBV7-8 and TRBJ2-1; 13 bases align to TRBD2. CDR1 is SGHVS, CDR2 FQNEAQ, per germline. The CDR3 is made up of 15 amino acids. V lost 4 bases and J lost 8; bases outside the gene matches: 5.

This clonotype showed up many times. The chain combines TRBV5-6 with TRBJ2-3; 8 bases map to TRBD2. V gave up 5 bases and J gave up 4 bases; unmatched junction bases: 6. The germline V gene encodes CDR1 SGHDT and CDR2 YYEEEE. The CDR3 is made up of 14 amino acids. As DNA, the CDR3 is TGTGCCAGCAGTGCGGGACTAGGGGCAGATACGCAGTATTTT. Protein product: CASSAGLGADTQYF. The complete variable domain, with remaining parts taken from reference TRBV5-6 and TRBJ2-3, reads DAGVTQSPTHLIKTRGQQVTLRCSPKSGHDTVSWYQQALGQGPQFIFQYYEEEERQRGNFPDRFSGHQFPNYSSELNVNALLLGDSALYLCASSAGLGADTQYFGPGTRLTVL.

Many counts were recorded for this clonotype. J is TRBJ2-1 and V is TRBV7-3; D not certain. The germline V gene encodes CDR1 SGHTA and CDR2 FQGTGA. V lost 3 bases and J lost 1, with 10 bases in between. There are 15 residues in the CDR3. Here the CDR3 DNA reads TGTGCCAGCAGCTTCGACCGAGCTTCCTACAATGAGCAGTTCTTC. Protein: CASSFDRASYNEQFF.

This clonotype was observed at least ten times. An end of the junction differs from the germline gene, which may be a read error. V and J are TRBV7-9 and TRBJ2-7; 13 positions match TRBD2. Germline lookup yields CDR1 SEHNR and CDR2 FQNEAQ (reference sequence). The CDR3 totals 11 residues. Here the CDR3 reads CGTSGNHEQYF. The CDR3 bases are TGCGGGACTAGCGGGAACCACGAGCAGTACTTC.

On this clonotype: The conserved final phenylalanine or tryptophan is absent from the CDR3, which likely points to a read error. This chain uses TRBV7-9 with TRBJ2-1; 7 bases map to TRBD2. The CDR3 is made up of 17 amino acids. Trimming removed 5 bases from V and 4 bases from J; junction bases left unmatched: 14. Germline-derived CDR1 and CDR2 are SEHNR and FQNEAQ (reference sequence). CDR3 bases: TGTGCCAGCAGCCATCAACTGGGGGGGGGGAAATACAATGAGCAGTTCTCC. It encodes CASSHQLGGGKYNEQFS.

This clonotype has at least ten counts. The chain has TRBV6-5 and TRBJ2-5; TRBD2 might be the D (6 bases). V lost 0 bases to trimming and J lost 5 bases, with 10 bases between them. This CDR3 has 14 amino acids. CDR1 and CDR2 (germline): MNHEY, SVGAGI. CDR3 protein: CASSYSGGGETQYF. The DNA for the CDR3 is TGTGCCAGCAGTTACTCCGGGGGTGGGGAGACCCAGTACTTC.

This chain connects TRBV10-2 to TRBJ2-2, with 7 bases identical to TRBD2. V dropped 6 bases and J dropped 6; count of bases not matched to a gene: 1. This CDR3 spans 12 amino acids. CDR1 and CDR2 (germline): WSHSY, SAAADI. The CDR3 sequence: CASRGLPGELFF. The CDR3 bases are TGCGCCAGCAGGGGACTACCCGGGGAGCTGTTTTTT.

This clonotype was counted many times. The chain couples TRBV6-1 to TRBJ2-7, with no clear D. The CDR3 is 13 residues long. The V and J ends lost 6 bases and 0 bases respectively, with 9 bases between them. Germline V gene sequence: CDR1 MNHNS, CDR2 SASEGT. CDR3 coding DNA: TGTGCCAGCAGCCCCCCGGCCTCCTACGAGCAGTACTTC. The encoded protein is CASSPPASYEQYF.

Ten or more counts support this clonotype. This sequence joins TRBV20-1 and TRBJ1-1; tentative D call: TRBD1 (6 bases). The germline V gene encodes CDR1 DFQATT and CDR2 SNEGSKA (reference sequence). This CDR3 region has 13 residues. V gave up 5 bases and J gave up 0 bases, with 10 bases separating them. The CDR3 bases are TGCAGTGCTCCGGGACAAATGAACACTGAAGCTTTCTTT. Translation gives CSAPGQMNTEAFF.

This clonotype was seen a handful of times. The chain has TRBV19 and TRBJ1-4; possible D gene TRBD1, 6 bases. Germline assignment: CDR1 LNHDA and CDR2 SQIVND (reference sequence). This CDR3 is 14 amino acids long. The V and J ends lost 6 bases and 7 bases respectively, with 15 bases between them. CDR3 region: CASSRGDTSEKLFF. CDR3 nucleotides: TGTGCCAGTAGCCGGGGGGACACGAGTGAAAAACTGTTTTTT.

The J gene is TRBJ2-1, the V gene TRBV19, with D unresolved. CDR1 is LNHDA, CDR2 SQIVND, per germline (reference sequence). Between the trimmed V and J ends, which lost 5 bases and 4 bases, there was a span of 24 bases. CDR3 length: 18 amino acids. The CDR3 region has the DNA TGTGCCAGTAGTGTCTCCCCTCGAGCCCAAATCTCTTACAATGAGCAGTTCTTC. As protein: CASSVSPRAQISYNEQFF.

For this clonotype: A junction boundary mismatches the germline segment, possibly from a read error. J is TRBJ2-2 and V is TRBV15, with 7 bases fitting TRBD1. The germline gives CDR1 LNHNV, CDR2 YYDKDF (reference sequence). This CDR3 contains 15 residues. CDR3 protein: CATSREGQSTGELFF. The CDR3 nucleotides are TGTGCCACCAGCCGAGAGGGACAGTCAACGGGGGAGCTGTTTTTT.

The table lists this clonotype with many counts. The rearrangement links TRBV14 to TRBJ2-3; 10 positions match TRBD2. Trimming took 2 bases from V and 4 from J; bases not matched to a gene: 6. Germline lookup yields CDR1 SGHDN and CDR2 FVKESK. This CDR3 has 16 residues. The CDR3 reads CASSQQPGLASDTQYF. In nucleotides, the CDR3 is TGTGCCAGCAGCCAACAACCGGGACTAGCGTCAGATACGCAGTATTTT.

This chain joins TRBV28 and TRBJ2-1; no clear D gene. The CDR3 is made up of 11 amino acids. Germline V gives CDR1 MDHEN, CDR2 SYDVKM. V lost 5 bases and J 10 bases, leaving 9 bases between the germline ends. This CDR3 is CASSANGEQFF. CDR3 sequence (DNA): TGTGCCAGCAGTGCTAACGGGGAGCAGTTCTTC.

This clonotype came up many times. This sequence joins TRBV27 and TRBJ2-7, with TRBD1 matching over 7 bases. The CDR3 has 14 amino acids. CDR1 is MNHEY, CDR2 SMNVEV, per germline (reference sequence). J gave up 3 bases and V 5 bases, and 7 bases lay outside the gene matches. CDR3 residues: CASSPSGTVYEQYF. In DNA, the CDR3 is TGTGCCAGCAGTCCGTCAGGGACAGTCTACGAGCAGTACTTC.

Only a few counts were recorded for this clonotype. This rearrangement joins TRBV15 to TRBJ2-2; D is ambiguous. With 2 bases removed from V and 1 base from J, the gap between germline ends came to 5 bases. CDR3 size: 14 residues. Per germline, CDR1 LNHNV and CDR2 YYDKDF (reference sequence). Here the CDR3 DNA reads TGTGCCACCAGCAGACAAGTGAACACCGGGGAGCTGTTTTTT. Its translation is CATSRQVNTGELFF.

Ten or more counts support this clonotype. V gene TRBV6-1 combines with J gene TRBJ2-1; TRBD2 matches 11 bases. CDR1 and CDR2 from the germline V gene are MNHNS and SASEGT. CDR3 length: 15 residues. V gave up 5 bases and J gave up 5 bases; unmatched junction bases: 5. CDR3 coding DNA: TGTGCCAGCAGTCAGGAGACTAGCGGGAACAATGAGCAGTTCTTC. It yields the protein CASSQETSGNNEQFF.

V gene TRBV18 combines with J gene TRBJ2-2; 11 bases are a match to TRBD2. In germline, CDR1 is KGHSH, CDR2 LQKENI. The J segment lost 4 bases and the V segment lost 8 bases, leaving 15 bases of the junction unmatched. This CDR3 has 18 amino acids. The CDR3 reads CASKTGTSGNIGTGELFF. The CDR3 nucleotides read TGTGCCAGCAAAACCGGGACTAGCGGCAACATAGGCACCGGGGAGCTGTTTTTT.

In this sample, this clonotype turned up a few times. This chain uses TRBV7-9 with TRBJ1-1, with D tentatively TRBD1 (5 bases). V was clipped by 5 bases and J by 0 bases, with 13 bases between them. This CDR3 is built from 15 residues. Germline CDR1 is SEHNR and CDR2 is FQNEAQ (reference sequence). DNA for the CDR3: TGTGCCAGCAGCGCTCGGGGGGATATGAACACTGAAGCTTTCTTT. This gives the protein CASSARGDMNTEAFF.

Ten or more counts support this clonotype. The chain is built from TRBV12-3 or TRBV12-4 and TRBJ2-7; tentative D call: TRBD2 (5 bases). V shed 2 bases and J shed 1 base, with 9 bases lying between them. CDR3 length equals 14 residues. CDR3 amino acids: CASSLRRRSYEQYF. CDR3 nucleotide sequence: TGTGCCAGCAGTTTACGGAGGAGGTCCTACGAGCAGTACTTC.

The chain couples TRBV11-2 to TRBJ1-1, with TRBD1 identical over 10 bases. In germline, CDR1 is SGHAT, CDR2 FQNNGV. CDR3 size: 16 residues. V dropped 6 bases and J dropped 2; count of bases not matched to a gene: 9. Here the CDR3 reads CASRPGTGVRNTEAFF. Written as DNA, the CDR3 is TGTGCCAGCAGACCAGGGACAGGGGTAAGAAACACTGAAGCTTTCTTT.

The chain carries TRBV11-2 and TRBJ2-1; 7 bases match TRBD1. Trimming removed 5 bases from V and 4 bases from J; junction bases left unmatched: 8. The germline CDR1 and CDR2 sequences are SGHAT and FQNNGV. The CDR3 is 15 residues long. Written as DNA, the CDR3 is TGTGCCAGCAGCACCCAGAGGGGGCCTTACAATGAGCAGTTCTTC. Amino acids: CASSTQRGPYNEQFF.

Comment on this clonotype: This may be a read error, as it is one base from a much larger clone. The chain joins TRBV6-2 or TRBV6-3 to TRBJ2-4; 14 nucleotides match TRBD2. CDR3 length: 16 residues. Per germline, CDR1 MNHEY and CDR2 SVGEGT. CDR3 in DNA: TGTGCCCGCAGTTGGACTAGCGGGAGGGCCAAAAACATTCAGTACTTC. Residues: CARSWTSGRAKNIQYF.

This clonotype has at least ten counts. This chain connects TRBV3-1 to TRBJ1-1; maybe TRBD1 (5 bases). The CDR3 totals 16 residues. Germline assignment: CDR1 LGHDT and CDR2 YNNKEL (reference sequence). The V and J ends lost 1 base and 5 bases respectively, with 17 bases between them. In nucleotides, the CDR3 is TGTGCCAGCAGCCAAGGAAGGTCGGGGGGAGGGACTGAAGCTTTCTTT. This codes for CASSQGRSGGGTEAFF. The variable domain in full, with the rest retrieved from reference TRBV3-1 and TRBJ1-1, is DTAVSQTPKYLVTQMGNDKSIKCEQNLGHDTMYWYKQDSKKFLKIMFSYNNKELIINETVPNRFSPKSPDKAHLNLHINSLELGDSAVYFCASSQGRSGGGTEAFFGQGTRLTVV.

There are many counts of this clonotype. The J gene is TRBJ2-5, the V gene TRBV24-1; D possibly corresponds to TRBD1 (6 bases). V shed 4 bases and J shed 3 bases, with 14 bases lying between them. The CDR3 contains 15 residues. CDR1 KGHDR and CDR2 SFDVKD come from the germline V gene. The CDR3 coding sequence is TGTGCCACCAGTGACCACGGGACATTCGAAGAGACCCAGTACTTC. Translated: CATSDHGTFEETQYF.